This TCR beta chain was found in a study of early T cells in non-severe SARS-CoV-2 infection. About the study: Sequenced material consisted of bulk RNA (from unsorted whole blood), and chains were unpaired.

The CDR3 loop spans 14 amino acids. Study-level results: Anti-spike CD8 specificities were favored by VDJdb matching, whose results missed private and CD4 specificities.

The TCR library protocol attached unique molecular identifiers to the individual cDNA molecules. Each CDR3 protein is one row after TCRdb ran MiXCR on the 5' RACE reads. The sample shows approximately 50,000 distinct CDR3 sequences, 6% to 8% of them seen only once. This clonotype was seen at least ten times. Its target is unknown. The source is an adult who was a healthcare worker with PCR-confirmed SARS-CoV-2 infection or an uninfected control (not recorded which). The sequencing sample was made of whole blood. The chain combines TRBV21-1 with TRBJ2-6. TRBV21-1 is designated a pseudogene. Written as DNA, the CDR3 is TGTGCCAGCAGCAACTCCTCTGGGGCCAACGTCCTGACTTTC. The encoded protein is CASSNSSGANVLTF.